These 10 T cell receptor beta chains originate from one sample sequenced in a study of T cells in Graves' hyperthyroidism and ophthalmopathy. Template material for amplifying TCR beta CDR3 regions consisted of RNA transcripts. Researchers ran a first-round RT-PCR on the TCR CDR3 using the HTBI primer set. TCRdb passed the multiplex PCR reads through MiXCR, listing each CDR3 protein once. The table has 330,000 or so distinct CDR3 sequences, about a sixth seen once. The sequenced sample consisted of blood. Receptor source: a woman in her thirties or forties with Graves' ophthalmopathy.

The table lists this clonotype with many counts. The chain uses TRBV12-3 or TRBV12-4 and TRBJ1-3, with unresolved D. The CDR3 totals 15 residues. Trimming removed 3 bases at V and 0 bases at J, with 9 bases between. Written as DNA, the CDR3 is TGTGCCAGCAGTTTGCGGCACCACTCTGGAAACACCATATATTTT. Translated, it gives CASSLRHHSGNTIYF.

The table lists this clonotype with many counts. The chain combines TRBV2 with TRBJ1-4, with 7 bases lining up with TRBD1. V lost 6 bases to trimming and J lost 5 bases; unmatched junction nucleotides: 3. Germline CDR1 SNHLY, CDR2 FYNNEI. CDR3 size: 13 residues. The chain's CDR3 is CASRDRPNEKLFF. CDR3 nucleotide sequence: TGTGCCAGCAGGGACAGGCCGAATGAAAAACTGTTTTTT.

The chain carries TRBV12-3 or TRBV12-4 and TRBJ1-1; D gene unclear. Deletions cut 2 bases from V and 11 bases from J, with 6 bases between. This CDR3 spans 10 amino acids. The CDR3 DNA reads TGTGCCAGCAGTTTAACAAAGGCTTTCTTT. As protein: CASSLTKAFF.

The V call is TRBV28, the J call TRBJ2-5, with 14 bases fitting TRBD2. The CDR3 loop spans 15 amino acids. Germline V gene data show CDR1 as MDHEN and CDR2 as SYDVKM. V lost 6 bases, J lost 4 bases, and 4 bases stayed unmatched. For the CDR3, the DNA is TGTGCCAGCAGGGCGGGACTAGCGGGAGTAGAGACCCAGTACTTC. Translation: CASRAGLAGVETQYF.

This clonotype occurred many times. The genes are TRBV28 and TRBJ1-2; D might be TRBD1 (5 bases). V lost 7 bases and J 4 bases, leaving 13 bases between the germline ends. The V gene's germline CDR1 is MDHEN and CDR2 SYDVKM. The CDR3 contains 13 residues. CDR3 region: CASTLRQGYGYTF. CDR3 DNA: TGTGCCAGCACCCTTCGGCAGGGCTATGGCTACACCTTC.

In its sample, this clonotype was seen many times. The V and J genes are TRBV12-3 or TRBV12-4 and TRBJ2-2; a weak D match, TRBD2 (6 bases). The CDR3 consists of 13 residues. V lost 6 bases to trimming and J lost 7 bases, with 12 bases between them. CDR3 residues: CASRQTRLGELFF. CDR3 coding DNA: TGTGCCAGCAGACAGACTAGACTCGGGGAGCTGTTTTTT.

This clonotype has a count of ten or more. The V gene is TRBV5-1, the J gene TRBJ2-2; 9 positions agree with TRBD2. Per the germline V gene, CDR1 is SGHRS and CDR2 is YFSETQ. The CDR3 loop spans 16 amino acids. Germline trimming cut 1 base from V and 0 bases from J; bases unmatched to any gene: 1. This chain's CDR3 is CASSLLAGTNTGELFF. The CDR3 DNA follows: TGCGCCAGCAGCTTGCTAGCGGGAACGAACACCGGGGAGCTGTTTTTT.

This clonotype was counted ten times or more. The chain combines TRBV28 with TRBJ1-1; no firm D call. This CDR3 region has 14 residues. Germline V CDR1 and CDR2: MDHEN, SYDVKM. The V and J ends lost 5 bases and 4 bases respectively, with 14 bases between them. The CDR3 sequence is CASSAPGEGTEAFF. The CDR3 DNA follows: TGTGCCAGCAGTGCTCCGGGTGAGGGCACTGAAGCTTTCTTT.

The V and J genes are TRBV6-1 and TRBJ2-4, with D possibly being TRBD1 (6 bases). CDR1 and CDR2 (germline): MNHNS, SASEGT. V was cut by 3 bases and J by 2 bases, with 11 bases left in between. CDR3 length equals 15 residues. The CDR3 reads CASSDRGGTKNIQYF. DNA of the CDR3: TGTGCCAGCAGTGACAGGGGCGGTACCAAAAACATTCAGTACTTC.

The V call is TRBV12-3 or TRBV12-4, the J call TRBJ2-5; the match to TRBD1 covers 9 bases. V gave up 7 bases and J gave up 5 bases; unmatched junction bases: 14. The CDR3 spans 16 residues. In nucleotides, the CDR3 is TGTGCCAGCACCCTGGGGGACAGGGTATCGGGGGAGACCCAGTACTTC. Protein: CASTLGDRVSGETQYF.